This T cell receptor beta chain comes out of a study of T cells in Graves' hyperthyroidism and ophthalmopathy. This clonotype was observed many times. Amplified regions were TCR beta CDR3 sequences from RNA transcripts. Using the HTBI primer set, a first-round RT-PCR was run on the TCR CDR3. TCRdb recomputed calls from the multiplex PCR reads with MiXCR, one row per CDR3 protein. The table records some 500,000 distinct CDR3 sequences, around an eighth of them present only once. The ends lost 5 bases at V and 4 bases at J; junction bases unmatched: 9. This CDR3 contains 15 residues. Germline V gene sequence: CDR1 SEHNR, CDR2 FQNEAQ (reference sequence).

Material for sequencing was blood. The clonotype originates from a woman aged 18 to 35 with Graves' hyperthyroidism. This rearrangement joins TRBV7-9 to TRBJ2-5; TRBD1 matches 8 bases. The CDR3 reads CASSQGTGSAETQYF. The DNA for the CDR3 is TGTGCCAGCAGCCAGGGGACAGGTTCGGCAGAGACCCAGTACTTC.